This T cell receptor beta chain was captured by sequencing in a study of shared clonotypes between healthy human individuals. Deep level was the assay's run setting. Original analysis: ImmunoSEQ sequences covered only the junction and lacked quality scores; filtering therefore differed. The table came from immunoSEQ multiplex PCR; TCRdb's copy has only in-frame clones and leaves some out. V and J calls and clone size follow that table, whereas D and trimming were derived from the DNA. Seen here are 2 million to 2.5 million clones, about 94% observed once, and the top ten hold around 0.13%. Division of CD4+ cells produced a CD45RA+ naive subset and a CD45RA-negative memory subset. Trimming stripped 2 bases from V and 4 bases from J, with 15 bases between. Germline CDR1 and CDR2: SGHVS and FQNEAQ. This CDR3 has 15 amino acids. About this clone itself: Its antigen is unidentified.

Findings and caveats of the study: The study generally estimated greater richness for naive than memory subsets.

V is TRBV7-8 and J is TRBJ2-7; no definite D call. The sequenced sample consisted of naive CD4+ T cells sorted from blood. Subset denoted: CD45RA+ positively selected. This sequence was found in a man aged 18 to 29 in good health. This CDR3 reads CASSLITIGPYEQYF. The CDR3 DNA follows: TGTGCCAGCAGCTTAATAACAATAGGGCCTTACGAGCAGTACTTC.